Sequencing of this T cell receptor beta chain was carried out in a study of T cell clonality in common variable immunodeficiency (dated by TCRdb to about 2015). Beyond this particular receptor, the publication reports: Correlations between repertoire features and clinical complications were limited by patient heterogeneity within the CVID cohort. Even though DNA input was the same, control samples had an average of about 81,820 unique sequences each, compared with roughly 32,000 in CVID samples. CVID TCRbeta sequences reportedly showed fewer deletions and N-nucleotide insertions and lacked highly modified clones with 13 or more V deletions. It was noted by the authors that sequencing of the repertoires of T cell subpopulations would be needed to clarify the cause of the increased clonality in CVID. Fewer TCRbeta clones were shared among CVID subjects than among healthy controls (p < 0.0001). Compared with healthy controls, CVID subjects showed increased TCRbeta clonality (t-test p = 0.018), a feature most characteristic of about a third of subjects.

For sequencing input, CVID and control samples contributed equivalent amounts of genomic DNA. For every sample, a 60 bp segment covering the rearranged TCRbeta CDR3 region was amplified and then sequenced. The immunoSEQ assay, a bias-corrected multiplex PCR with high-throughput sequencing, was employed for TCRbeta amplification. From the authors' description of their analysis: Every unique nucleotide sequence was considered a clone and was annotated with V, D and J genes, copy number and frequency. Sequences were labeled productive if in frame, and non-productive if out of frame or containing stop codons. As previously described, clonality was computed from Shannon's entropy. The predicted amino acid sequences of productive clones were used to derive mean CDR3 Kyte-Doolittle hydropathy. The R hclust function was used to hierarchically cluster scaled V gene usage with Manhattan distance and complete linkage. Sharing of clones by CDR3 amino acid sequence was evaluated through resampling of 12 repertoires per group over 100 rounds. The repertoires were searched for around 70 published EBV-specific and approximately 250 published CMV-specific TCRbeta sequences. After a couple of CVID samples that produced fewer than 10,000 sequences were dropped from the analysis, some 40 CVID repertoires remained. Sourced from immuneACCESS, this table was stored by TCRdb with only in-frame sequences that have V and J called. A share of the clones is absent; for the studies checked, an unresolved V gene accounts for under half, and the remainder has no known explanation. V and J calls plus clone size are reproduced from that table; the DNA served to infer D and trimming. The data for this sample show approximately 20,000 clones, each detected more than once. 2.5% of the sample comes from the top ten.

This clone appeared many times. Its cognate antigen has yet to be identified. The sequenced fragment ends 3 residues before the CDR3 boundary, so the rest is inferred from the germline J gene. CVID was diagnosed by standard criteria: serum IgG, IgA and/or IgM reduced below normal range, plus specific antibody deficiency. A total of 44 subjects (approximately 15 female and 30 or so male; age range roughly 9 to 64 years, mean age about 40) were included in the CVID group. Both CVID patients and healthy controls were predominantly of Caucasian heritage. At the time of study participation, every CVID subject had been on replacement immunoglobulin therapy for one year or longer. At the time of blood collection, no CVID subject was ill or was being treated with immunomodulatory or immunosuppressive medication. Heparinized peripheral whole blood samples of about 5 to 9 ml were collected from each donor. Genomic DNA from adults with common variable immune deficiency (CVID) and from healthy adult controls was used to sequence TCRbeta CDR3 repertoires. To isolate peripheral blood mononuclear cells, diluted blood was subjected to density centrifugation over Hypaque 1077 or Ficoll-Paque. Genomic DNA was obtained from unsorted mononuclear cells through either Qiagen column purification or a centrifugation-based method.

From its cysteine to its phenylalanine, the CDR3 spans 15 amino acids. The DNA shown is the part of the CDR3 that was read: 36 bases, in frame from base 1. V sheds 5 bases and J sheds 1 base, leaving 12 bases between their ends. Per the germline V gene, KGHSH is the CDR1 and LQKENI is the CDR2. Sequencing was performed on peripheral blood mononuclear cells. The rearrangement combines TRBV18 with TRBJ2-1, and TRBD1 may be the D gene, going by 6 matching bases. This clonotype originated in a human donor with common variable immunodeficiency. The DNA read from the CDR3 is TGTGCCAGCTCAGAATACAGGGATTCCTACAATGAG. Its protein reads: CASSEYRDSYNE. The whole CDR3 is CASSEYRDSYNEQFF.